Below are 18 T cell receptor beta chains sequenced from a single sample in a study of T cell responses to AZD1222 COVID-19 vaccine (dated by TCRdb to the early 2020s). The time point label, as the study defines it: baseline before first vaccination. The sample's treatment or condition label, decoded: meningococcal conjugate vaccine given as trial control. Libraries were made using the immunoSEQ multiplex PCR assay. TCRdb obtained this table from immuneACCESS and retained in-frame rearrangements with V and J assigned. These tables miss some clones; where compared with another copy, unresolved V genes account for less than half of the shortfall, and the remainder is unexplained. Within this sample are 95,000 or so clones, with about 90% of them counted one time only. The ten top clones hold roughly 2.8% of the sample. The sample in question was peripheral blood, obtained on day 0 of MenACWY control vaccination. Receptors were obtained from an adult in good health.

This chain links TRBV6-5 with TRBJ2-6; D is unresolved. The CDR3 is made up of 16 amino acids. CDR1 is MNHEY, CDR2 SVGAGI, per germline. Trimming shortened V by 0 bases and J by 2 bases, and 8 bases separated the two germline ends. The CDR3 DNA reads TGTGCCAGCAGTTACTCGGACCTCCCTGGGGCCAACGTCCTGACTTTC. Protein product: CASSYSDLPGANVLTF.

The chain combines TRBV24-1 with TRBJ2-2, with TRBD1 matching over 8 bases. V shed 0 bases and J 6 bases; nucleotides not matched to a gene: 5. Germline V CDR1 and CDR2: KGHDR, SFDVKD. CDR3 length equals 16 residues. CDR3 sequence reads: CATSDLGQGASGELFF. The CDR3 DNA is TGTGCCACCAGTGATTTGGGACAGGGCGCGTCCGGGGAGCTGTTTTTT.

The chain recombines TRBV27 with TRBJ1-1; 8 nucleotides line up with TRBD1. The CDR3 is made up of 14 amino acids. The V segment lost 2 bases and the J segment 4 bases; nucleotides outside the gene matches: 3. From germline, CDR1 is MNHEY and CDR2 SMNVEV (reference sequence). This CDR3 reads CASSLTTGATEAFF. DNA for the CDR3: TGTGCCAGCAGTTTAACGACAGGGGCCACTGAAGCTTTCTTT.

The V gene is TRBV6-5, the J gene TRBJ1-5; D is uncertain. The V end was cut by 3 bases, the J end by 3 bases, with 15 bases between. Germline CDR1 and CDR2: MNHEY and SVGAGI. The CDR3 extends over 16 amino acids. The CDR3 nucleotides read TGTGCCAGCAGTTATGGAGAGATCCGGCACAATCAGCCCCAGCATTTT. Its translation is CASSYGEIRHNQPQHF.

V gene TRBV19 combines with J gene TRBJ2-1, with 9 bases lining up with TRBD2. Germline lookup yields CDR1 LNHDA and CDR2 SQIVND (reference sequence). After removal of 0 bases from V and 2 bases from J, the junction contained 2 bases not matched to a gene. This CDR3 has 16 residues. The CDR3 DNA reads as TGTGCCAGTAGTATAGAGGCTAGCGGGGCCTACAATGAGCAGTTCTTC. It yields the protein CASSIEASGAYNEQFF.

The chain links TRBV5-4 to TRBJ2-7, with 8 bases matching TRBD1. The length of the CDR3 is 13 residues. V shed 3 bases and J 7 bases; nucleotides not matched to a gene: 6. Germline lookup yields CDR1 SGHNT and CDR2 YYREEE (reference sequence). CDR3 bases: TGTGCCAGCAGCTACCGGGACAGGAGGGAGCAGTACTTC. Its translation is CASSYRDRREQYF.

The CDR3 DNA reads TGTGCCAGCAGTTACGGGGGGCTGCCCAACACTGAAGCTTTCTTT. It is translated as CASSYGGLPNTEAFF. The chain is built from TRBV6-5 and TRBJ1-1, with a possible D match to TRBD1 (6 bases). The CDR3 spans 15 residues. Trimming shortened V by 2 bases and J by 2 bases, and 12 bases separated the two germline ends. Germline V gene sequence: CDR1 MNHEY, CDR2 SVGAGI.

The chain employs TRBV7-2 and TRBJ1-3; D is uncertain. V lost 8 bases, J lost 4 bases, and 9 bases lay in between. The CDR3 is made up of 12 amino acids. Germline CDR1 and CDR2: SGHTA and FQGNSA. The CDR3 protein is CASGEAGNTIYF. DNA for the CDR3: TGTGCCAGCGGCGAGGCCGGAAACACCATATATTTT.

The CDR3 nucleotides read TGTGCCATCAGCCAGGACAGGGGAGGCGCAGATACGCAGTATTTT. Its protein is CAISQDRGGADTQYF. This chain connects TRBV10-3 to TRBJ2-3; 9 bases line up with TRBD1. Germline assignment: CDR1 ENHRY and CDR2 SYGVKD. V dropped 6 bases and J dropped 4; count of bases not matched to a gene: 8. The length of the CDR3 is 15 residues.

The J gene is TRBJ2-7, the V gene TRBV7-9, with 9 bases that match TRBD2. The length of the CDR3 is 16 residues. Germline V gene data show CDR1 as SEHNR and CDR2 as FQNEAQ (reference sequence). The V and J ends lost 0 bases and 4 bases, in that order; junction bases with no gene match: 7. The CDR3 bases are TGTGCCAGCAGCTTAGCGCGAGGAGCGGGGGGTTACGAGCAGTACTTC. This sequence encodes CASSLARGAGGYEQYF.

The genes are TRBV4-1 and TRBJ1-5; D call uncertain. The CDR3 contains 16 residues. CDR1 MGHRA and CDR2 YSYEKL come from the germline V gene. The V and J ends lost 0 bases and 0 bases respectively, with 9 bases between them. The CDR3 nucleotides are TGCGCCAGCAGCCAAGAATCTGGGCTTAGCAATCAGCCCCAGCATTTT. Its protein product is CASSQESGLSNQPQHF.

The chain uses TRBV19 and TRBJ1-5, with unresolved D. Trimming took off 5 bases at V and 0 bases at J, with 11 bases between the two ends. CDR1 is LNHDA and CDR2 is SQIVND in the germline V gene (reference sequence). The length of the CDR3 is 15 residues. The CDR3 DNA is TGTGCCAGTAGTCCCCTCTTTCGTAGCAATCAGCCCCAGCATTTT. This translates into CASSPLFRSNQPQHF.

The chain links TRBV6-2 or TRBV6-3 to TRBJ2-1; a weak D match, TRBD1 (6 bases). The CDR3 is made up of 17 amino acids. Germline V gene lookup returns CDR1 MNHEY and CDR2 SVGEGT. Trimming took 2 bases from V and 4 from J, leaving 18 bases between them. The CDR3 region has the DNA TGTGCCAGCAGTTACCCGGGTTACCAAGGGGGTTACAATGAGCAGTTCTTC. Residues: CASSYPGYQGGYNEQFF.

This clone was observed once. The rearrangement links TRBV10-3 to TRBJ2-1; 12 bases map to TRBD2. CDR1 and CDR2 (germline): ENHRY, SYGVKD. Losses at the gene ends were 11 bases for V and 4 bases for J; bases not matched to a gene: 3. This CDR3 is 13 amino acids long. In nucleotides, the CDR3 is TGTGCCGTCACTAGCGGGGGGTACAATGAGCAGTTCTTC. It encodes CAVTSGGYNEQFF.

The chain has TRBV7-2 and TRBJ1-4; D remains ambiguous. CDR1 is SGHTA, CDR2 FQGNSA, per germline. V lost 1 base and J lost 4, with 7 bases in between. The CDR3 length is 14 residues. Here the CDR3 DNA reads TGTGCCAGCAGCTTAGGATGGGGTAATGAAAAACTGTTTTTT. Residues: CASSLGWGNEKLFF. The entire variable domain, with the rest obtained from reference TRBV7-2 and TRBJ1-4, is as follows: GAGVSQSPSNKVTEKGKDVELRCDPISGHTALYWYRQSLGQGLEFLIYFQGNSAPDKSGLPSDRFSAERTGGSVSTLTIQRTQQEDSAVYLCASSLGWGNEKLFFGSGTQLSVL.

This rearrangement joins TRBV19 to TRBJ2-3; D is unresolved. Trimming removed 5 bases at V and 2 bases at J, with 14 bases between. Germline CDR1 LNHDA, CDR2 SQIVND (reference sequence). The CDR3 extends over 15 amino acids. CDR3 loop: CASSVLPEATDTQYF. Written as DNA, the CDR3 is TGTGCCAGTAGTGTCTTGCCAGAAGCCACAGATACGCAGTATTTT. Looking up the rest from reference TRBV19 and TRBJ2-3 gives the full variable domain: DGGITQSPKYLFRKEGQNVTLSCEQNLNHDAMYWYRQDPGQGLRLIYYSQIVNDFQKGDIAEGYSVSREKKESFPLTVTSAQKNPTAFYLCASSVLPEATDTQYFGPGTRLTVL.

This sequence joins TRBV21-1 and TRBJ2-2. TRBV21-1 has pseudogene status. The CDR3 contains 16 residues. The CDR3 region is CASSKVSVGGNGELFF. The CDR3 bases are TGTGCCAGCAGCAAAGTAAGTGTGGGGGGCAACGGGGAGCTGTTTTTT.

The chain uses TRBV6-2 or TRBV6-3 and TRBJ2-3; the D is unclear. Trimming shortened V by 2 bases and J by 3 bases, and 6 bases separated the two germline ends. Germline CDR1 reads MNHEY; CDR2 reads SVGEGT. CDR3 length: 13 amino acids. The CDR3 nucleotides are TGTGCCAGCAGTTACGTAACGACAGATACGCAGTATTTT. This encodes CASSYVTTDTQYF.